One sample yielded the 17 T cell receptor beta chains listed below, sequenced in a study of cytomegalovirus exposure and HLA in healthy donors. PCR was performed using 60 Vbeta and 13 Jbeta primers. Assay: immunoSEQ multiplex PCR; the TCRdb copy retains only in-frame clones and omits some. This table has more than 150,000 clones, around 80% appearing once. Material for sequencing was PBMCs. The receptors were sampled from a girl between 5 and 17 years old in good health and CMV-seropositive.

The chain combines TRBV14 with TRBJ2-1; TRBD2 matches at 7 bases. The CDR3 is made up of 15 amino acids. The V gene's germline CDR1 is SGHDN and CDR2 FVKESK. Losses at the gene ends were 4 bases for V and 6 bases for J; bases not matched to a gene: 9. CDR3 protein: CASSREGGRFNEQFF. The DNA of the CDR3 is TGTGCCAGCAGCCGGGAGGGAGGGCGTTTCAATGAGCAGTTCTTC.

J is TRBJ1-1 and V is TRBV10-2, with TRBD1 as a possible D gene (6 bases). The CDR3 spans 15 residues. V was trimmed by 6 bases and J by 5 bases, leaving 19 bases between them. The germline V gene has CDR1 WSHSY and CDR2 SAAADI. In DNA form, the CDR3 reads TGCGCCAGCAGACCTTGGACAGTGAAGGGGACTGAAGCTTTCTTT. It translates to CASRPWTVKGTEAFF.

There are a few counts of this clone. The J gene is TRBJ2-3, the V gene TRBV5-4, with no clear D. Per the germline V gene, CDR1 is SGHNT and CDR2 is YYREEE (reference sequence). The CDR3 extends over 13 amino acids. Deletions cut 1 base from V and 0 bases from J, with 3 bases between. CDR3 coding DNA: TGTGCCAGCAGCTTGACTAGCACAGATACGCAGTATTTT. Its translation is CASSLTSTDTQYF.

The chain combines TRBV6-6 with TRBJ1-1; D unclear. This CDR3 region has 12 residues. V was shortened by 6 bases and J by 0 bases, with 5 bases between the two germline ends. CDR1 and CDR2 (germline): MNHNY, SVGAGI (reference sequence). This CDR3 reads CASSAVNTEAFF. The CDR3 coding sequence is TGTGCCAGCAGCGCAGTGAACACTGAAGCTTTCTTT.

The chain couples TRBV25-1 to TRBJ1-4, with D perhaps TRBD1 (6 bases). Germline values: CDR1 MGHDK, CDR2 SYGVNS. The ends were cut back, 5 bases at V and 0 bases at J, with 13 bases in the middle. CDR3 length: 16 amino acids. This CDR3 reads CASSSVEGATNEKLFF. The CDR3 DNA follows: TGTGCCAGCAGTTCAGTAGAGGGGGCAACTAATGAAAAACTGTTTTTT.

The chain links TRBV5-1 to TRBJ1-2; D possibly corresponds to TRBD1 (6 bases). V was cut by 0 bases and J by 8 bases, with 14 bases left in between. Germline lookup yields CDR1 SGHRS and CDR2 YFSETQ. CDR3 length equals 14 residues. The CDR3 sequence: CASSLGGGARGYTF. The CDR3 coding sequence is TGCGCCAGCAGCTTGGGTGGGGGCGCGAGGGGCTACACCTTC.

In regard to this clone: Compared with germline, one end of the junction differs, possibly owing to a read error. This chain links TRBV7-7 with TRBJ2-5; D call uncertain. Germline loops: CDR1 SSHAT, CDR2 FNYEAQ (reference sequence). The CDR3 has 13 residues. The CDR3 nucleotides are TGTGCTAGCAGCGAACAGCCCCAAGAGACCCAGTACTTC. Amino acid sequence: CASSEQPQETQYF.

The chain uses TRBV19 and TRBJ1-1; no firm D call. The CDR3 is 15 residues long. CDR1 and CDR2 (germline): LNHDA, SQIVND (reference sequence). V was cut by 7 bases and J by 0 bases, with 15 bases left in between. CDR3 coding DNA: TGTGCCAGTAACCGGGGTAAGGTGATGAACACTGAAGCTTTCTTT. Translation: CASNRGKVMNTEAFF.

The table lists this clone with a count of one. The chain combines TRBV2 with TRBJ2-7; a weak D match, TRBD1 (6 bases). V dropped 6 bases and J dropped 6 bases, with 12 bases sitting between them. The CDR3 loop spans 12 amino acids. In germline, CDR1 is SNHLY, CDR2 FYNNEI. The chain's CDR3 is CASSGRGGEQYF. The CDR3 DNA reads TGTGCCAGCAGCGGCAGGGGTGGCGAGCAGTACTTC. The variable domain in full, completed from reference TRBV2 and TRBJ2-7, reads EPEVTQTPSHQVTQMGQEVILRCVPISNHLYFYWYRQILGQKVEFLVSFYNNEISEKSEIFDDQFSVERPDGSNFTLKIRSTKLEDSAMYFCASSGRGGEQYFGPGTRLTVT.

The rearrangement uses TRBV11-2 and TRBJ1-1; tentative D call: TRBD1 (5 bases). Per germline, CDR1 SGHAT and CDR2 FQNNGV. V lost 5 bases to trimming and J lost 0 bases, with 19 bases between them. The CDR3 runs 17 residues. The CDR3 region has the DNA TGTGCCAGCAGCCTACCTTACCGACAGATCATGAACACTGAAGCTTTCTTT. It codes for CASSLPYRQIMNTEAFF.

This rearrangement joins TRBV9 to TRBJ2-1; 13 bases agree with TRBD2. The CDR3 covers 15 residues. Unmatched junction bases numbered 6, after V lost 3 bases and J lost 9 bases. Germline V gene lookup returns CDR1 SGDLS and CDR2 YYNGEE. The CDR3: CASSDTSGRAGEQFF. The DNA of the CDR3 is TGTGCCAGCAGCGACACTAGCGGGAGGGCCGGTGAGCAGTTCTTC.

This clone was picked up a small number of times. The chain has TRBV18 and TRBJ1-2; D is perhaps TRBD1 (5 bases). Trimming removed 5 bases from V and 3 bases from J, with 13 bases in between. The CDR3 loop spans 14 amino acids. The germline CDR1 and CDR2 sequences are KGHSH and LQKENI. This CDR3 is CASSSQGFDYGYTF. CDR3 DNA: TGTGCCAGCTCAAGTCAGGGATTCGACTATGGCTACACCTTC.

This CDR3 is CASSEGAMENEQFF. The CDR3 bases are TGCGCCAGCAGCGAGGGGGCTATGGAGAATGAGCAGTTCTTC. The gene calls are TRBV5-1 and TRBJ2-1, with 7 bases aligning to TRBD1. The CDR3 runs 14 residues. The ends lost 4 bases at V and 7 bases at J; junction bases unmatched: 8. Germline V gene sequence: CDR1 SGHRS, CDR2 YFSETQ.

This rearrangement joins TRBV7-9 to TRBJ2-1; 7 nucleotides line up with TRBD1. The germline V gene has CDR1 SEHNR and CDR2 FQNEAQ (reference sequence). The trim removed 2 bases at V and 7 bases at J, leaving 8 bases unmatched. The CDR3 is 15 residues long. In DNA, the CDR3 is TGTGCCAGCAGCTTACGCCGTGACAGGGAGAATGAGCAGTTCTTC. It codes for CASSLRRDRENEQFF.

V and J are TRBV11-2 and TRBJ2-3, with 9 bases lining up with TRBD2. The CDR3 has 16 amino acids. Trimming cost V 1 base and J 4 bases; bases outside gene matches: 6. Germline assignment: CDR1 SGHAT and CDR2 FQNNGV. The CDR3, as DNA: TGTGCCAGCAGCTTAGTTTTCGGCGGGAGGGCAGATACGCAGTATTTT. Protein: CASSLVFGGRADTQYF. The entire variable domain, with the rest obtained from reference TRBV11-2 and TRBJ2-3, is as follows: EAGVAQSPRYKIIEKRQSVAFWCNPISGHATLYWYQQILGQGPKLLIQFQNNGVVDDSQLPKDRFSAERLKGVDSTLKIQPAKLEDSAVYLCASSLVFGGRADTQYFGPGTRLTVL.

The genes are TRBV9 and TRBJ1-4; 10 nucleotides agree with TRBD1. The CDR3 has 16 amino acids. Germline V gene sequence: CDR1 SGDLS, CDR2 YYNGEE. V gave up 0 bases and J gave up 6 bases; unmatched junction bases: 5. The CDR3 protein is CASSVGGGTGDEKLFF. The CDR3 DNA reads as TGTGCCAGCAGCGTAGGTGGTGGGACAGGGGATGAAAAACTGTTTTTT. The full variable domain, completed using reference TRBV9 and TRBJ1-4, is DSGVTQTPKHLITATGQRVTLRCSPRSGDLSVYWYQQSLDQGLQFLIQYYNGEERAKGNILERFSAQQFPDLHSELNLSSLELGDSALYFCASSVGGGTGDEKLFFGSGTQLSVL.

This clone was detected once. The chain uses TRBV7-9 and TRBJ2-7, with a possible D match to TRBD2 (5 bases). CDR3 length: 16 amino acids. Germline loops: CDR1 SEHNR, CDR2 FQNEAQ (reference sequence). V lost 4 bases to trimming and J lost 2 bases, with 18 bases between them. CDR3 coding DNA: TGTGCCAGCAGCTCAAAATCTGGCGGGTCCGCCTACGAGCAGTACTTC. Translated: CASSSKSGGSAYEQYF.